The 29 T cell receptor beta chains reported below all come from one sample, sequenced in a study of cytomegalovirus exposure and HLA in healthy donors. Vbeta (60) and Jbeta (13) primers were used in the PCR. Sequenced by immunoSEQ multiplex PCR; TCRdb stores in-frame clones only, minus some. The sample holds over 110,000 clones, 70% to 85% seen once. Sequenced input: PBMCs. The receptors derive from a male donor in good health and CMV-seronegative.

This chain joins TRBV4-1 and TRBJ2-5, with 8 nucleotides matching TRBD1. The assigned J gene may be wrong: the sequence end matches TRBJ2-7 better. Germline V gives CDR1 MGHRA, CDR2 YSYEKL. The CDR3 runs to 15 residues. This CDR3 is CASSQGDRLSYEQYF. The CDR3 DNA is TGCGCCAGCAGCCAAGGGGACAGGCTATCCTACGAGCAGTACTTC.

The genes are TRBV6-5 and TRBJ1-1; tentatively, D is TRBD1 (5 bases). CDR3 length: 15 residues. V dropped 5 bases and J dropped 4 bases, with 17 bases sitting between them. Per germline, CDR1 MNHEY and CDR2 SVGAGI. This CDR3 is CASSPPGGPTTEAFF. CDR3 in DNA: TGTGCCAGCAGTCCCCCCGGGGGACCTACCACTGAAGCTTTCTTT.

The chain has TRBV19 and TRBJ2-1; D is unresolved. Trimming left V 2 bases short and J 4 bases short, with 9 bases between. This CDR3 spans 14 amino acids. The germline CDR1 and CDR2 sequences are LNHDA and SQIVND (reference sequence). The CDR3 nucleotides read TGTGCCAGTAGTATACAGGCACAGTACAATGAGCAGTTCTTC. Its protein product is CASSIQAQYNEQFF.

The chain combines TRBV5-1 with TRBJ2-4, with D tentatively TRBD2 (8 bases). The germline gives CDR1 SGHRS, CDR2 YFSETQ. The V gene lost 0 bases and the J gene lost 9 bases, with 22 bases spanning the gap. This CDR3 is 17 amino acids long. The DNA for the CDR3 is TGCGCCAGCAGCTTGGTGGTTCCGGGAGGGACAGTTCGCATTCAGTACTTC. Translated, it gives CASSLVVPGGTVRIQYF.

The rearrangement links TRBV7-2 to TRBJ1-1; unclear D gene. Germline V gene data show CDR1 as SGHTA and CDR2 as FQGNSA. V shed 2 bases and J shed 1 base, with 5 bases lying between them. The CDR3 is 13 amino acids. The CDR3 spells CASSLYRNTEAFF. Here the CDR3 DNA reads TGTGCCAGCAGCTTATACAGGAACACTGAAGCTTTCTTT.

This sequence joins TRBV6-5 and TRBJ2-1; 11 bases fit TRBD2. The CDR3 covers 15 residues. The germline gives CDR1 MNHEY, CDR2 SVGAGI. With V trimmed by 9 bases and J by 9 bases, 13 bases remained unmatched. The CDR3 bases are TGTGCCAGTAGACTAGCGGGACTGTGGGAGAGTGAGCAGTTCTTC. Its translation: CASRLAGLWESEQFF.

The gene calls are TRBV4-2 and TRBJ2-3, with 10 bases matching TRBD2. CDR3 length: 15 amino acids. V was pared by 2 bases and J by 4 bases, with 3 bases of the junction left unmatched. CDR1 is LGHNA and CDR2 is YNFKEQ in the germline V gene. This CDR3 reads CASSQSLAGADTQYF. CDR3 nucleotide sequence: TGTGCCAGCAGCCAAAGCCTAGCGGGGGCAGATACGCAGTATTTT.

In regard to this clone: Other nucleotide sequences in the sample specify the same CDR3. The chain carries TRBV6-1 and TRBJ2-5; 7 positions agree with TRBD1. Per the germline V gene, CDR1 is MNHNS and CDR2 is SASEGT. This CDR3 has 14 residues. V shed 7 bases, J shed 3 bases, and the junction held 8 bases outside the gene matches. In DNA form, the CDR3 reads TGTGCCAGCATCGATCCGGGGACAGAAGAGACCCAGTACTTC. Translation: CASIDPGTEETQYF.

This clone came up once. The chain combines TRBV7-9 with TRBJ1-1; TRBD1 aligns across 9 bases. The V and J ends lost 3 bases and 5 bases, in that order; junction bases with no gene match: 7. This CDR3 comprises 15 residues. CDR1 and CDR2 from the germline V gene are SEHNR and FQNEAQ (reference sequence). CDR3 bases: TGTGCCAGCAGCTTTTATAACAGGGGGCGGACTGAAGCTTTCTTT. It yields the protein CASSFYNRGRTEAFF.

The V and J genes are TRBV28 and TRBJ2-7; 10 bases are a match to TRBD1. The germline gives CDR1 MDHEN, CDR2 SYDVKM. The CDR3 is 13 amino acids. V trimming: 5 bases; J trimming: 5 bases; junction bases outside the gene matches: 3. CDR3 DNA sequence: TGTGCCAGCAGTCCGGGACAGGGGAACGAGCAGTACTTC. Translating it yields CASSPGQGNEQYF.

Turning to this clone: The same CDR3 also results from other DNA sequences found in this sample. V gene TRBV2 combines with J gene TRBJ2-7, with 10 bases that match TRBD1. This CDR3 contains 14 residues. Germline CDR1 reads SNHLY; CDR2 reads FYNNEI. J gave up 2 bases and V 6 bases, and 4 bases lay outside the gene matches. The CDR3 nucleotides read TGTGCCAGCAGGGATGGACAGGGGGCCTACGAGCAGTACTTC. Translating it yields CASRDGQGAYEQYF. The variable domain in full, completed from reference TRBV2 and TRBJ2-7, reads EPEVTQTPSHQVTQMGQEVILRCVPISNHLYFYWYRQILGQKVEFLVSFYNNEISEKSEIFDDQFSVERPDGSNFTLKIRSTKLEDSAMYFCASRDGQGAYEQYFGPGTRLTVT.

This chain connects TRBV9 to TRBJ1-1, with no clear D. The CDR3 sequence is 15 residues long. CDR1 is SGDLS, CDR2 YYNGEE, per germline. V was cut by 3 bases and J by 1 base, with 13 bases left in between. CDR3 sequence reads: CASSAADGWNTEAFF. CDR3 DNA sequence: TGTGCCAGCAGCGCCGCCGACGGGTGGAACACTGAAGCTTTCTTT.

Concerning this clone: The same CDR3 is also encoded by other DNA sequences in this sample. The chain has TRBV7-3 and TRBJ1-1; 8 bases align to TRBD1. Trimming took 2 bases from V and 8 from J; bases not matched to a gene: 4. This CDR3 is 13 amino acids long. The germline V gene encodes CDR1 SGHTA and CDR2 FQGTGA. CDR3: CASSLGQGSEAFF. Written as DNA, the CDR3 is TGTGCCAGCAGCTTAGGACAGGGCTCGGAAGCTTTCTTT.

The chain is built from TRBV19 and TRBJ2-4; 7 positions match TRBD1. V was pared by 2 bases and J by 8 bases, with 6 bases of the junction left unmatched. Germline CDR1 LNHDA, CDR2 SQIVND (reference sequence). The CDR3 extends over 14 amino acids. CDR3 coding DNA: TGTGCCAGTAGTATAAAAGGGGGCTTGGACATTCAGTACTTC. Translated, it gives CASSIKGGLDIQYF.

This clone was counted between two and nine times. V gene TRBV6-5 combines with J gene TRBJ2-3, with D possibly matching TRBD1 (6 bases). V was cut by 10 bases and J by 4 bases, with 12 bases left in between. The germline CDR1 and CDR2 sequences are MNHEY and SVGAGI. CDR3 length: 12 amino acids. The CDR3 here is CANGQPADTQYF. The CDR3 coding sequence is TGTGCCAACGGACAGCCCGCAGATACGCAGTATTTT.

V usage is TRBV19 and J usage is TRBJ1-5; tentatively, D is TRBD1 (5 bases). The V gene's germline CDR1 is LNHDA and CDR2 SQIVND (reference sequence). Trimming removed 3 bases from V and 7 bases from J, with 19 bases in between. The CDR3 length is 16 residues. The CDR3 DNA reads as TGTGCCAGTAGTATCACAGGCAGCCCCTTGGGGCAGCCCCAGCATTTT. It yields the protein CASSITGSPLGQPQHF.

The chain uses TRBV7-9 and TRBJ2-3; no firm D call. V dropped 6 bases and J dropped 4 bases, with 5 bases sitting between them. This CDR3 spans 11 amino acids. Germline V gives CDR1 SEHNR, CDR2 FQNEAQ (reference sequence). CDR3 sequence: CASRRSDTQYF. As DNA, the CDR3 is TGTGCCAGCAGGAGATCAGATACGCAGTATTTT.

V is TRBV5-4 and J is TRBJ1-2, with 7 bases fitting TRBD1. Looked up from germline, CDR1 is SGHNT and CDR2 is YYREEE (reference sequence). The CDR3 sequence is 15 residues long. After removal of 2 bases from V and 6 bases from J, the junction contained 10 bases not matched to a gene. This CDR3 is CASSFGTELRNGYTF. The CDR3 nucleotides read TGTGCCAGCAGCTTCGGGACAGAGCTAAGGAATGGCTACACCTTC. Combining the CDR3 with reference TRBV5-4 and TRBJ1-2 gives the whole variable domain ETGVTQSPTHLIKTRGQQVTLRCSSQSGHNTVSWYQQALGQGPQFIFQYYREEENGRGNFPPRFSGLQFPNYSSELNVNALELDDSALYLCASSFGTELRNGYTFGSGTRLTVV.

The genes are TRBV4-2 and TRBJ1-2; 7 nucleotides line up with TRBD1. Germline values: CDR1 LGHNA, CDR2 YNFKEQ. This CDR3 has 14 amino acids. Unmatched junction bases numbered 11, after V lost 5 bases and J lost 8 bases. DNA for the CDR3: TGTGCCAGCAGCGATGCTCAGGGGGTCTGGGGCTACACCTTC. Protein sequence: CASSDAQGVWGYTF.

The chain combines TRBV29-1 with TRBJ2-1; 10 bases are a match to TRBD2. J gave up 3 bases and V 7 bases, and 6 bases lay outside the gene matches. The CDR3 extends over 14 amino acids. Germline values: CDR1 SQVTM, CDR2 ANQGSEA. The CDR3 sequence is CSAVRLAGYNEQFF. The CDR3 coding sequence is TGCAGCGCCGTCCGACTAGCGGGCTACAATGAGCAGTTCTTC.

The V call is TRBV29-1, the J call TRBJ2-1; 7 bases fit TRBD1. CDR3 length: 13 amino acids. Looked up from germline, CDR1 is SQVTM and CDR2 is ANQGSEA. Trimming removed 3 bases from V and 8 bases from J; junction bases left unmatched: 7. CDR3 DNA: TGCAGCGTTGAGGGGCCAGGGGGAGATGAGCAGTTCTTC. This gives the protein CSVEGPGGDEQFF.

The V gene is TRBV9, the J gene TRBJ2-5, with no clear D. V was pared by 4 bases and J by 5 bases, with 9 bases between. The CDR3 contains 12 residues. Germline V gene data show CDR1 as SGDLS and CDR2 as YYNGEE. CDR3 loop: CASSPQAETQYF. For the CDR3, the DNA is TGTGCCAGCAGCCCTCAAGCGGAGACCCAGTACTTC.

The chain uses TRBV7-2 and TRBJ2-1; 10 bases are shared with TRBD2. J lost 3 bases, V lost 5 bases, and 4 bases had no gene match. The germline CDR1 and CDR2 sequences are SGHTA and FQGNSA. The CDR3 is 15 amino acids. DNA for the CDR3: TGTGCCAGCAGCCCCCCTAGCGGGGGCTACAATGAGCAGTTCTTC. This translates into CASSPPSGGYNEQFF.

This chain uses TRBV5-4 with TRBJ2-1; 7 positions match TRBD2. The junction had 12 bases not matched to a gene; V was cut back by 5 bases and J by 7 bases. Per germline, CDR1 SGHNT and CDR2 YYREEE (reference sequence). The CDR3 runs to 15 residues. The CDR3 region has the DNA TGTGCCAGCAGGTCTAGCGGTTCCGGTCGGAATGAGCAGTTCTTC. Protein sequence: CASRSSGSGRNEQFF.

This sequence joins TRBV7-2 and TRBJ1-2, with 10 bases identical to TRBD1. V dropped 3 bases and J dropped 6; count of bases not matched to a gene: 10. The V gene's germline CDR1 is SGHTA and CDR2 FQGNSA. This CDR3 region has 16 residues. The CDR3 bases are TGTGCCAGCAGCTTGAAACAGGGACAGGGGAGGGATGGCTACACCTTC. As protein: CASSLKQGQGRDGYTF. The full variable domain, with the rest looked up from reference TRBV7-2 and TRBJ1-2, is GAGVSQSPSNKVTEKGKDVELRCDPISGHTALYWYRQSLGQGLEFLIYFQGNSAPDKSGLPSDRFSAERTGGSVSTLTIQRTQQEDSAVYLCASSLKQGQGRDGYTFGSGTRLTVV.

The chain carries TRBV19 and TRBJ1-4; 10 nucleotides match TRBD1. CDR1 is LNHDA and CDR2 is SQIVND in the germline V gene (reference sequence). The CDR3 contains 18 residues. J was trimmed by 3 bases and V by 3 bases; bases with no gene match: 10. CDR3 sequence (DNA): TGTGCCAGTAGTATGCGTAGGGACAGGGGAACATCTAATGAAAAACTGTTTTTT. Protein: CASSMRRDRGTSNEKLFF.

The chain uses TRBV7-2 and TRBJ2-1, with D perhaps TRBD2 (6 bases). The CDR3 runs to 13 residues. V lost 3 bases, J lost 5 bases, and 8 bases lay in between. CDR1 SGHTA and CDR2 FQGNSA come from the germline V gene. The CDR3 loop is CASSFGLNNEQFF. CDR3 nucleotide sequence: TGTGCCAGCAGCTTCGGACTAAACAATGAGCAGTTCTTC.

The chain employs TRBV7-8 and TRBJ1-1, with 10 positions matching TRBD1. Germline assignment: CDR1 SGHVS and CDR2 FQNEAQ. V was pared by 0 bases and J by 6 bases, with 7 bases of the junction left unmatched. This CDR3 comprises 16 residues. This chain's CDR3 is CASSLAGTGAGPEAFF. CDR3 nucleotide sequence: TGTGCCAGCAGCTTAGCGGGGACAGGGGCTGGACCTGAAGCTTTCTTT.

As DNA, the CDR3 is TGTGCCAGCAGCTTTGCCGGGACAGGAGGAGGCTACGAGCAGTACTTC. Translation: CASSFAGTGGGYEQYF. V and J are TRBV7-9 and TRBJ2-7, with 8 bases fitting TRBD1. This CDR3 has 16 residues. The V gene end was trimmed by 3 bases and the J gene end by 3 bases; junction bases not matched to a gene: 10. The germline gives CDR1 SEHNR, CDR2 FQNEAQ (reference sequence).